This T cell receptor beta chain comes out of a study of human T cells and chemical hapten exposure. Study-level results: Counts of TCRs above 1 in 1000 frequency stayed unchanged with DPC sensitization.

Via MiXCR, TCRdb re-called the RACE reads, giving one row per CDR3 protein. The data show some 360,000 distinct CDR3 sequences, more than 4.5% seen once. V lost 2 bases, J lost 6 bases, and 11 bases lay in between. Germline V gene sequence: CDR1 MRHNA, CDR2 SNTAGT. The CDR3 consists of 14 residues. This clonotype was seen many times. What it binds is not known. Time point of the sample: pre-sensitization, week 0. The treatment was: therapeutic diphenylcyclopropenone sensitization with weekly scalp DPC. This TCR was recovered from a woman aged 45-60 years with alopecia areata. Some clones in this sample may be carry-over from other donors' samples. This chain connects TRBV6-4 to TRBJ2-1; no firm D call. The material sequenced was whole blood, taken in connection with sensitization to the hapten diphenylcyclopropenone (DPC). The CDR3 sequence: CASSDKLGPNEQFF. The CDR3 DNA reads TGTGCCAGCAGTGACAAGTTAGGGCCCAATGAGCAGTTCTTC.